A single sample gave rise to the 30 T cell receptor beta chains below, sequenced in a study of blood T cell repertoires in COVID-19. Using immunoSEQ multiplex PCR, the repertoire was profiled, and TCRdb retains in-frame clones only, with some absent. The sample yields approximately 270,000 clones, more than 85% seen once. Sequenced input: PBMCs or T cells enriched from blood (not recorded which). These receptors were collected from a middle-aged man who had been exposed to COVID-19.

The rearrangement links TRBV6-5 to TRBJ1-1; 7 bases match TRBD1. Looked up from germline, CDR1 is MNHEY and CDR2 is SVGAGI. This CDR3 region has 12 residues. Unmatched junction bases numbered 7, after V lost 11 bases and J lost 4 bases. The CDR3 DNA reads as TGTGCCGGATCGCAGGGGGTCACTGAAGCTTTCTTT. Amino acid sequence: CAGSQGVTEAFF.

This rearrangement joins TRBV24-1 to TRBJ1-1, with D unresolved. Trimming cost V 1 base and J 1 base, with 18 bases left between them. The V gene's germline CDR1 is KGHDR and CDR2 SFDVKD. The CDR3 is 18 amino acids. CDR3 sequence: CATSDLPPKEGKNTEAFF. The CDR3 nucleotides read TGTGCCACCAGTGATTTACCCCCGAAGGAGGGAAAGAACACTGAAGCTTTCTTT.

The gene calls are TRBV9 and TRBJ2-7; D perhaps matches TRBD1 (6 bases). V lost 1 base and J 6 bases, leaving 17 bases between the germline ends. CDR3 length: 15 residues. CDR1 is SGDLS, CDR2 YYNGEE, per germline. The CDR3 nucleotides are TGTGCCAGCAGCGTAAGGCCAGGGGAGTCTTCCGAGCAGTACTTC. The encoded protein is CASSVRPGESSEQYF.

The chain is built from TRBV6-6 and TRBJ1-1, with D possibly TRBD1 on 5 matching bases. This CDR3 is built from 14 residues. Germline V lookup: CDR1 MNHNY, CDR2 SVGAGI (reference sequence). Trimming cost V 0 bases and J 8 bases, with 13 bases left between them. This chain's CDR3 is CASSYSAGTSEAFF. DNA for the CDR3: TGTGCCAGCAGTTACTCAGCGGGGACCTCCGAAGCTTTCTTT.

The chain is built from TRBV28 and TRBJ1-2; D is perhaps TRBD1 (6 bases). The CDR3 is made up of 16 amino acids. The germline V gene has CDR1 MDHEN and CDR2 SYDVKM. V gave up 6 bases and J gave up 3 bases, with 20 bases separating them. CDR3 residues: CASSLGDTDTYYGYTF. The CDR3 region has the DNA TGTGCCAGCAGCCTAGGGGACACAGATACGTACTATGGCTACACCTTC.

The CDR3 nucleotides read TGTGCCAGCAGCTTTCAGGGCGGTGGAAACACCATATATTTT. Encoded protein: CASSFQGGGNTIYF. This chain connects TRBV11-2 to TRBJ1-3; maybe TRBD1 (5 bases). Germline V lookup: CDR1 SGHAT, CDR2 FQNNGV. This CDR3 contains 14 residues. With 3 bases removed from V and 3 bases from J, the gap between germline ends came to 9 bases.

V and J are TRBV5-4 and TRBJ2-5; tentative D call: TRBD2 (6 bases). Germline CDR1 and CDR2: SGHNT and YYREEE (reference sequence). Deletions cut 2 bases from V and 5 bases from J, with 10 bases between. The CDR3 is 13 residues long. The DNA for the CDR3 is TGTGCCAGCAGCTTCGGGGGTTTCGAGACCCAGTACTTC. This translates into CASSFGGFETQYF.

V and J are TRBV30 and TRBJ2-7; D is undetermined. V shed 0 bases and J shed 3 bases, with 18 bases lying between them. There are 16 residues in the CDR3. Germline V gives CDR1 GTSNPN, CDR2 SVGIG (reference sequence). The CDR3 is CAWSVSVPTQGYEQYF. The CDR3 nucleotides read TGTGCCTGGAGTGTGTCGGTACCGACTCAAGGCTACGAGCAGTACTTC.

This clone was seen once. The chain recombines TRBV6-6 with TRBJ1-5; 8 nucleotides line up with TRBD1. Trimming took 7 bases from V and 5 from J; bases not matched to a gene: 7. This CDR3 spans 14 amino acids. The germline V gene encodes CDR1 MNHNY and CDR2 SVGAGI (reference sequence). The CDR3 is CASNNDRGDQPQHF. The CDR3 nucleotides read TGTGCCAGCAATAATGACAGGGGAGATCAGCCCCAGCATTTT.

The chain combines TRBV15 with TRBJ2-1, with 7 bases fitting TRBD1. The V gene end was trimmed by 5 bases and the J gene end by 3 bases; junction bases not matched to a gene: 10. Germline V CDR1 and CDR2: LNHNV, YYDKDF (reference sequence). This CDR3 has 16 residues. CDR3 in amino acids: CATSGTKGQLYNEQFF. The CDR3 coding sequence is TGTGCCACCAGCGGTACCAAGGGACAGCTCTACAATGAGCAGTTCTTC. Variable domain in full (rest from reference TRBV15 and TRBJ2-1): DAMVIQNPRYQVTQFGKPVTLSCSQTLNHNVMYWYQQKSSQAPKLLFHYYDKDFNNEADTPDNFQSRRPNTSFCFLDIRSPGLGDTAMYLCATSGTKGQLYNEQFFGPGTRLTVL.

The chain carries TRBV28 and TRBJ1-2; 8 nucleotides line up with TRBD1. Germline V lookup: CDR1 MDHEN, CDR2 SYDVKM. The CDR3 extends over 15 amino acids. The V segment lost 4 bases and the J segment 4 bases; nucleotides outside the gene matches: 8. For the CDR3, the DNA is TGTGCCAGCAGTTCCTCCCCCGGACAGGGCTATGGCTACACCTTC. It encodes CASSSSPGQGYGYTF.

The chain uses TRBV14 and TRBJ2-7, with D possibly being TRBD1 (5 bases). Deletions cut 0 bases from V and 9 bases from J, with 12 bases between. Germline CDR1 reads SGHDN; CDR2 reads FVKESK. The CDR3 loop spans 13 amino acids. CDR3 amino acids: CASSQDRFQGQYF. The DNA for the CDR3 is TGTGCCAGCAGCCAAGATAGGTTCCAGGGGCAGTACTTC.

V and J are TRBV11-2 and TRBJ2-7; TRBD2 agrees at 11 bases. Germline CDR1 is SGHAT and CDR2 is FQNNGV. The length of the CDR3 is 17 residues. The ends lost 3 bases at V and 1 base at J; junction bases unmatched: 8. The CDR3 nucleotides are TGTGCCAGCAGCTTTCTAGCGGGAGGCCCTACTTCCTACGAGCAGTACTTC. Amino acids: CASSFLAGGPTSYEQYF.

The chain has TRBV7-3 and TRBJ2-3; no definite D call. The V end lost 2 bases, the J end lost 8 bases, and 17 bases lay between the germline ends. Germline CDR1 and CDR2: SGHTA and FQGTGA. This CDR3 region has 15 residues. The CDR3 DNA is TGTGCCAGCAGCTTATACATATCGTCTGGTTCTACGCAGTATTTT. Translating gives CASSLYISSGSTQYF.

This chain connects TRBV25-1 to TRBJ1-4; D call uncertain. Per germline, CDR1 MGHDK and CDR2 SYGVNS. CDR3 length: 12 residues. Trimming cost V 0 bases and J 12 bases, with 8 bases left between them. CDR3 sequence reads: CASSEYIGQLFF. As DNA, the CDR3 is TGTGCCAGCAGTGAATATATCGGTCAACTGTTTTTT.

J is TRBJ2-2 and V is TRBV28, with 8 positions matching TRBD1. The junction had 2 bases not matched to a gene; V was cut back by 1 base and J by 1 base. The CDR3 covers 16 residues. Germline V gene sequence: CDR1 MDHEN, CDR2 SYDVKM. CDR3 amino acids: CASSLFGQGNTGELFF. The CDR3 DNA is TGTGCCAGCAGTTTATTCGGACAGGGGAACACCGGGGAGCTGTTTTTT.

In nucleotides, the CDR3 is TGTGCCACCCGACACAACACCGGGGAGCTGTTTTTT. Encoded protein: CATRHNTGELFF. This chain uses TRBV6-5 with TRBJ2-2; no clear D. CDR1 and CDR2 (germline): MNHEY, SVGAGI. V dropped 10 bases and J dropped 2 bases, with 8 bases sitting between them. The CDR3 runs 12 residues.

This CDR3 reads CASSKTGPEAFF. The CDR3 nucleotides read TGTGCCAGCAGCAAAACAGGGCCTGAAGCTTTCTTT. J is TRBJ1-1 and V is TRBV7-9; maybe TRBD1 (6 bases). Trimming took 5 bases from V and 6 from J, leaving 10 bases between them. This CDR3 is built from 12 residues. CDR1 is SEHNR and CDR2 is FQNEAQ in the germline V gene (reference sequence).

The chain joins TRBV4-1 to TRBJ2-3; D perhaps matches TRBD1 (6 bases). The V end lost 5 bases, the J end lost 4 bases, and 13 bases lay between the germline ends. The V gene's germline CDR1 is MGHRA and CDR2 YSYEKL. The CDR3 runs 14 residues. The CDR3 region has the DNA TGCGCCAGCAGCTCGGGCAGGGGCCCAGATACGCAGTATTTT. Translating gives CASSSGRGPDTQYF.

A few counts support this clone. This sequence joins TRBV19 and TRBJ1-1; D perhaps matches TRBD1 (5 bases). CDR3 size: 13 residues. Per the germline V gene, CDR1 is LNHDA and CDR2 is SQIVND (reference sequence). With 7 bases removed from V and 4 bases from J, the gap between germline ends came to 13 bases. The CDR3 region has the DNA TGTGCCAGTAAGTTCAGCAGGGCCACTGAAGCTTTCTTT. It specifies CASKFSRATEAFF.

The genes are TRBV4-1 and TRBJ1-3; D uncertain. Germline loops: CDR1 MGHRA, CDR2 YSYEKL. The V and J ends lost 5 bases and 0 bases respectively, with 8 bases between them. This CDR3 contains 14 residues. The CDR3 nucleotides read TGCGCCAGCAGCACCCCGGGCTCTGGAAACACCATATATTTT. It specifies CASSTPGSGNTIYF.

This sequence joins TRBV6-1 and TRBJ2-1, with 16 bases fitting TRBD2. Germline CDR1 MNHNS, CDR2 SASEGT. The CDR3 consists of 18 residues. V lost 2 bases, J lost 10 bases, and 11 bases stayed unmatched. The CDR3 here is CASSERSLGLAGGREQFF. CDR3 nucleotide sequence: TGTGCCAGCAGTGAAAGGAGCTTGGGACTAGCGGGAGGGCGAGAGCAGTTCTTC.

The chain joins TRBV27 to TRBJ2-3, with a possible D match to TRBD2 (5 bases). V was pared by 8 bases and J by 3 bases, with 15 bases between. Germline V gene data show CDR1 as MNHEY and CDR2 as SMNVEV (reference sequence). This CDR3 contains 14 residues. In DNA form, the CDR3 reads TGTGCCAGCGCCAGAGAGAGGGAGACAGATACGCAGTATTTT. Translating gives CASARERETDTQYF.

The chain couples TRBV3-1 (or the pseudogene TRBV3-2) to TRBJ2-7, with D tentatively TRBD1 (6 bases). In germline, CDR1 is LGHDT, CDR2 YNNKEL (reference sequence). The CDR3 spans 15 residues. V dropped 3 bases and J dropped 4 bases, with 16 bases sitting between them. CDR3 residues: CASSQYRGQPYEQYF. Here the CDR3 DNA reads TGTGCCAGCAGCCAGTATAGAGGACAGCCGTACGAGCAGTACTTC.

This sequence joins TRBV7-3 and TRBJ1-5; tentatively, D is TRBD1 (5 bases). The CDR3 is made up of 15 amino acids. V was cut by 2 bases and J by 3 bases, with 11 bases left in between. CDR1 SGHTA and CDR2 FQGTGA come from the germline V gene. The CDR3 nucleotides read TGTGCCAGCAGCTTAGTCGGGGGATCCAATCAGCCCCAGCATTTT. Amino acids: CASSLVGGSNQPQHF.

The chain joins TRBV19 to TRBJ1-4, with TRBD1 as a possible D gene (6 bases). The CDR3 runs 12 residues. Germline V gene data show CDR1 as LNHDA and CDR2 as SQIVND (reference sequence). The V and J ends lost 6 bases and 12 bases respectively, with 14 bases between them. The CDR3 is CASRGPEGELFF. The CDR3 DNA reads TGTGCCAGTAGGGGACCCGAGGGGGAACTGTTTTTT. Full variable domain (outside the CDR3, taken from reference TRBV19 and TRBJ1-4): DGGITQSPKYLFRKEGQNVTLSCEQNLNHDAMYWYRQDPGQGLRLIYYSQIVNDFQKGDIAEGYSVSREKKESFPLTVTSAQKNPTAFYLCASRGPEGELFFGSGTQLSVL.

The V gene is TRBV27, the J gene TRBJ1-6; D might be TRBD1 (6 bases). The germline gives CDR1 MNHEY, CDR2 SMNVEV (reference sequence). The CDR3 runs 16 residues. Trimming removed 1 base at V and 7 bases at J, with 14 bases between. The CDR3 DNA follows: TGTGCCAGCAGTTTATTTCCGACAGGATTGAATTCACCCCTCCACTTT. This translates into CASSLFPTGLNSPLHF.

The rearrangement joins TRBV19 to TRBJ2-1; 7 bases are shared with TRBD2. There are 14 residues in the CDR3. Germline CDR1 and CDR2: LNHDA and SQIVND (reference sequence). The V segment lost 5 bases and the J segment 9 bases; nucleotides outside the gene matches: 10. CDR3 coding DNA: TGTGCCAGTAGTTTGCGGGAGTCCCACGGTGAGCAGTTCTTC. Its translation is CASSLRESHGEQFF.

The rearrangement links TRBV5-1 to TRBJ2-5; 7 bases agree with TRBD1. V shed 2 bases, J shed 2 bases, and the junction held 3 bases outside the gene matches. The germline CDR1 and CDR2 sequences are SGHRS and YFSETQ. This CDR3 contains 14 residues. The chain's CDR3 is CASSFAQGQETQYF. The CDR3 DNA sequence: TGCGCCAGCAGCTTCGCACAGGGGCAAGAGACCCAGTACTTC.

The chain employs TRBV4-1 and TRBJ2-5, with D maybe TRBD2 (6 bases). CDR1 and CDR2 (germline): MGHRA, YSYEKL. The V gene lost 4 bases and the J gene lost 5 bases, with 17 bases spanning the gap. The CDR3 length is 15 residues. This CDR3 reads CASSPSVAVRETQYF. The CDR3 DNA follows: TGCGCCAGCAGCCCCTCCGTAGCGGTAAGGGAGACCCAGTACTTC.